This T cell receptor beta chain was documented in a study of T cell responses to AZD1222 COVID-19 vaccine. The protocol was immunoSEQ multiplex PCR, while the TCRdb copy is restricted to in-frame clones and leaves out a portion. This sample has some 130,000 clones, with approximately 95% found just once. Between the trimmed V and J ends, which lost 0 bases and 1 base, there was a span of 9 bases. Germline values: CDR1 LNHNV, CDR2 YYDKDF (reference sequence). This CDR3 contains 15 residues. The TCR sequence derives from an adult who received the AZD1222 COVID-19 vaccine. The chain has TRBV15 and TRBJ1-1; D not certain. The sequences come from peripheral blood, collected 28 days after the second AZD1222 dose. The CDR3, as DNA: TGTGCCACCAGCAGAGATCTTGGGAGGAACACTGAAGCTTTCTTT. It yields the protein CATSRDLGRNTEAFF.